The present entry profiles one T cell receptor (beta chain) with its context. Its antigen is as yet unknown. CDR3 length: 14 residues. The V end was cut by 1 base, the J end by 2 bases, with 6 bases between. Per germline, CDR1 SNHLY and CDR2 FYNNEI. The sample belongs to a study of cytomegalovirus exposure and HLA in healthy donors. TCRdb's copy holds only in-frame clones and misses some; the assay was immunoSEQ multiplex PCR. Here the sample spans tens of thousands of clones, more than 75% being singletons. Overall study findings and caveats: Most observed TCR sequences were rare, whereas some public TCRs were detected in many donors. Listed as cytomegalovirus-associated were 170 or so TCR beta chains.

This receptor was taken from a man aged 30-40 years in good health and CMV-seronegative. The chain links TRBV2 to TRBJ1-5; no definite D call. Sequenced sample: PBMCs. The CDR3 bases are TGTGCCAGCAGTGAAGGAAGAGGCAATCAGCCCCAGCATTTT. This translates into CASSEGRGNQPQHF. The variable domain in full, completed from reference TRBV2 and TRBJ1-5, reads EPEVTQTPSHQVTQMGQEVILRCVPISNHLYFYWYRQILGQKVEFLVSFYNNEISEKSEIFDDQFSVERPDGSNFTLKIRSTKLEDSAMYFCASSEGRGNQPQHFGDGTRLSIL.